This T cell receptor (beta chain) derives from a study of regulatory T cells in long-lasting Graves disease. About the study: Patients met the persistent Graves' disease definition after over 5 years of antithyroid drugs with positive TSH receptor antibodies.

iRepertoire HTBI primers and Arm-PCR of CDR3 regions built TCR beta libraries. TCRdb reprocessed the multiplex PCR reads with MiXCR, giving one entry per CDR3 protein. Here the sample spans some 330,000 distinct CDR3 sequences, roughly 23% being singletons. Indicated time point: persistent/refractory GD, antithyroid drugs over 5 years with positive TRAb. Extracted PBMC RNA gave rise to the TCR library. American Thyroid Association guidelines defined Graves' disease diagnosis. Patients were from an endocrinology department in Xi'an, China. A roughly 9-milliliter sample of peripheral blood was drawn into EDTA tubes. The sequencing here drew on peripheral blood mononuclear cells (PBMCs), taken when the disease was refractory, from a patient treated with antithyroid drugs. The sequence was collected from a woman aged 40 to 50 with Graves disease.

The CDR3 sequence: CASSLRTVNLNPIYGYTF. The CDR3, as DNA: TGTGCCAGCAGTTTGCGGACAGTTAACCTCAATCCGATCTATGGCTACACCTTC. This rearrangement joins TRBV28 to TRBJ1-2, with a weak D call TRBD1 (6 bases). This CDR3 has 18 residues. From germline, CDR1 is MDHEN and CDR2 SYDVKM. V was cut by 3 bases and J by 4 bases, with 24 bases left in between.